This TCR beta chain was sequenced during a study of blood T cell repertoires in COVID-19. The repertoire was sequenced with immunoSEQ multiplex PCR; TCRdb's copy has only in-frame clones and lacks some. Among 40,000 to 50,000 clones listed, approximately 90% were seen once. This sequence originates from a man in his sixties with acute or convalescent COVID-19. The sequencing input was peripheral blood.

CDR3 in amino acids: CASSPAGFGNSPLHF. The CDR3 DNA reads as TGTGCCAGCTCACCCGCGGGGTTCGGTAATTCACCCCTCCACTTT. V gene TRBV18 combines with J gene TRBJ1-6; unclear D gene. Germline CDR1 reads KGHSH; CDR2 reads LQKENI. V shed 3 bases and J shed 6 bases, with 12 bases lying between them. CDR3 length: 15 residues.